This T cell receptor beta chain came from a study of post-analysis software for immune sequencing data. Study at large: Patients with relapsing-remitting, secondary progressive and progressive-relapsing multiple sclerosis courses were all represented. Study-wide findings and caveats: For normalized Chao1 diversity, multiple sclerosis patients scored significantly lower than controls did. Samples from one preparation batch, clustered by F measure, grouped strongly together. Controls showed lower frequencies than patients for roughly 5 TRBV segments, and TRBV5-6, TRBV5-1 and TRBV20-1 were among these.

For this clonotype: Its antigen is unknown.

Losses at the gene ends were 4 bases for V and 5 bases for J; bases not matched to a gene: 9. The V gene's germline CDR1 is DFQATT and CDR2 SNEGSKA (reference sequence). CDR3 length: 14 residues. Presence of unique molecular identifiers characterized the TCR beta cDNA libraries. cDNA molecules numbering some 500,000 came from around 0.96 to 9.9 million T cells. One entry per CDR3 protein results from TCRdb running MiXCR on the PCR reads. The sample holds roughly 620,000 distinct CDR3 sequences; around 47% are singletons and the top ten take more than 1.5%. Sequencing was carried out using blood. This TCR derives from a girl aged 10-17 years with multiple sclerosis. The chain uses TRBV20-1 and TRBJ1-1; TRBD1 matches 8 bases. In DNA form, the CDR3 reads TGCAGTGCTAAAGCAGGGGGCGGTGGGACTGAAGCTTTCTTT. This sequence encodes CSAKAGGGGTEAFF.